This entry lists 3 T cell receptor beta chains sequenced from one sample in a study of monozygotic twins with inflammatory bowel disease. TCRdb reanalyzed the 5' RACE reads, giving one entry per CDR3 protein sequence and no DNA. The sample table sets out about 440,000 distinct CDR3 sequences. The sample comprised blood. The receptors stem from a human donor with ulcerative colitis or Crohn's disease, or a healthy co-twin of an affected twin (not recorded which).

The genes are TRBV4-2 and TRBJ1-5. The germline V gene has CDR1 LGHNA and CDR2 YNFKEQ. This CDR3 has 15 amino acids. The CDR3 region is CASSQESGGYQPQHF.

This rearrangement joins TRBV5-1 to TRBJ2-7. The CDR3 contains 13 residues. CDR1 is SGHRS and CDR2 is YFSETQ in the germline V gene. CDR3 residues: CASSLVFWDEQYF.

The V and J genes are TRBV7-2 and TRBJ2-2; TCRdb's D call of TRBD1 is untestable without DNA. This CDR3 comprises 14 residues. Germline values: CDR1 SGHTA, CDR2 FQGNSA. The CDR3 loop is CASKRQKNTGELFF.